This T cell receptor (beta chain) was obtained from a study of graft-versus-host responses after intestinal transplantation. The overall study: Anti-thymocyte globulin induction preceded two to three years of tacrolimus and steroid maintenance in all recipients. General study results and limits: GvH clones appeared in recipient marrow, some first in ileum or blood. Among circulating GvH clones, peak levels were associated with early post-transplant declines in HvG clones.

The CDR3 totals 12 residues. CDR1 and CDR2 from the germline V gene are WNHNN and SYGVQD (reference sequence). V lost 5 bases, J lost 14 bases, and 7 bases stayed unmatched. Some clones are missing from TCRdb's copy, which holds only in-frame ones; the method was immunoSEQ multiplex PCR. The table records over 55,000 clones, roughly 84% of them present only once. A few counts support this clone. Its specificity is unknown. J is TRBJ2-2 and V is TRBV10-1; 8 positions agree with TRBD1. The source was unstimulated CD4+ T cells sorted from spleen or lymph node cells, collected before transplant. The sequence derives from a human donor who was the organ donor for an intestinal transplant. The CDR3 coding sequence is TGCGCCAGCAGTATAGCAGGGGGCGCCCTGTTTTTT. Amino acids: CASSIAGGALFF.